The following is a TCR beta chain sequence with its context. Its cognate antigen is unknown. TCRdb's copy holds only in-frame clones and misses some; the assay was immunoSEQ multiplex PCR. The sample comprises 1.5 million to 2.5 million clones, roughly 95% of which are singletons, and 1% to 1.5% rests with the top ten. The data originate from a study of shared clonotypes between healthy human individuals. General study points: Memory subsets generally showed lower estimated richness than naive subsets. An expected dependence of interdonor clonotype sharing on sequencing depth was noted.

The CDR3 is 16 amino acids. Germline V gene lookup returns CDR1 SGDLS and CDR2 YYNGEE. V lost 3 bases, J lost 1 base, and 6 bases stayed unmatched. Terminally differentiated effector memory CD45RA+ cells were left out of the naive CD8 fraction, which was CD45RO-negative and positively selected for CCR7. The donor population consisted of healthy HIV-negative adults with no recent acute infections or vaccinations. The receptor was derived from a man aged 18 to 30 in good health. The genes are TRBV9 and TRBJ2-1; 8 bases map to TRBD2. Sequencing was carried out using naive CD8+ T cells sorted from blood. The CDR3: CASSARTGGSYNEQFF. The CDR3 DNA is TGTGCCAGCAGCGCCCGTACGGGAGGGTCCTACAATGAGCAGTTCTTC.